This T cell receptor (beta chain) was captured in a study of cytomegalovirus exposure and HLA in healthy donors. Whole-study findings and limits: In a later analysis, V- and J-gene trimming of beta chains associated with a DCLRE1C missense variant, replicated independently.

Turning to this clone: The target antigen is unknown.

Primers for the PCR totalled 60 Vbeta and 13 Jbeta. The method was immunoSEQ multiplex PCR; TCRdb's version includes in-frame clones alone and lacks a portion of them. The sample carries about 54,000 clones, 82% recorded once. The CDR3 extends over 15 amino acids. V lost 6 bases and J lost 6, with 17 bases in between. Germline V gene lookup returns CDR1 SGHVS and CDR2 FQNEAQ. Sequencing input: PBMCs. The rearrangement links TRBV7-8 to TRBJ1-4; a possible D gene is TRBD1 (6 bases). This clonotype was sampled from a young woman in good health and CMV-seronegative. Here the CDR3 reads CASRPFSGEHEKLFF. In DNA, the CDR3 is TGTGCCAGCAGACCATTTTCAGGGGAGCATGAAAAACTGTTTTTT.